This T cell receptor beta chain was captured by sequencing in a study of blood T cells in healthy people across ages. Points on this clonotype: Its antigen is not identified. The junction and the germline gene differ at one end; a read error may be behind it.

This CDR3 is 13 amino acids long. Germline V gene data show CDR1 as MNHNS and CDR2 as SASEGT. General study results and limits: PBMCs were not sorted, which prevented a conclusive comparison of naive versus antigen-experienced cells.

The authors ran a second PCR of about 6 to 11 cycles using a sample-barcoded 5' primer and a J-beta primer mix. From the 5' RACE reads, TCRdb called clonotypes with MiXCR, one entry per CDR3 protein. The repertoire holds roughly 1.5 million distinct CDR3 sequences, with approximately 39% as singletons. The TCR comes from a woman younger than 30 in good health. V and J are TRBV6-1 and TRBJ1-2; D unclear. Sequencing input: blood. CDR3 protein: CAGSEYSPYGYTF. The DNA of the CDR3 is TGTGCCGGCAGTGAGTACAGTCCCTATGGCTACACCTTC.